A selection of T cell receptor beta chains follows, all from one sample in a study of glioma-infiltrating T cells after dendritic cell vaccination. Assay used: immunoSEQ multiplex PCR; TCRdb lists only in-frame clones, some missing. The sample has tens of thousands of clones; around 83% are singletons. Here the sequenced sample was blood, taken after dendritic cell vaccination. The source of these receptors is a human donor with glioblastoma. The CDR3 runs from the conserved cysteine through the conserved F or W.

TRBJ2-2	TRBV19	CASSKGQASTGELFF
TRBJ2-3	TRBV5-1	CASSSGSGGAGNTQYF
TRBJ2-1	TRBV6-5	CASMRGYYNEQFF
TRBJ2-3	TRBV5-1	CASSLTLTLPSVDTQYF
TRBJ1-2	TRBV11-2	CASSLVGRNYGYTF
TRBJ1-6	TRBV19	CASSMGRTNSPLHF
TRBJ2-1	TRBV6-4	CASSLEQGSYNEQFF
TRBJ1-3	TRBV7-9	CASSPRSSGNTIYF
TRBJ1-5	TRBV19	CASSPAWGDQPQHF
TRBJ1-2	TRBV6-1	CASSGGGLSLIGYTF
TRBJ2-1	TRBV7-6	CASSLGSGANEQFF
TRBJ2-1	TRBV1	CTSSQDRNRGSSEQFF
TRBJ1-3	TRBV7-6	CASSLVPRQSSGNTIYF
TRBJ1-2	TRBV14	CASSGTGDGYTF
TRBJ2-2	TRBV12-5	CASGLVMLAGGRSGELFF
TRBJ1-1	TRBV7-6	CASSRDRGGTEAFF
TRBJ2-3	TRBV25-1	CASSDPGLAGTDTQYF
TRBJ2-3	TRBV2	CASRRGSERDTQYF
TRBJ1-2	TRBV27	CASSPRWGGYGYTF
TRBJ1-1	TRBV6-5	CASSYQVNTEAFF
TRBJ1-1	TRBV5-6	CASSLDQNPRAFF
TRBJ2-7	TRBV2	CAISRERGAYEQYF
TRBJ2-7	TRBV5-1	CASSLDPTIYEQYF
TRBJ2-5	TRBV5-4	CASSPTGGLKTQYF
TRBJ2-7	TRBV28	CASMAGGPIGHEQYF
TRBJ1-1	TRBV5-1	CASSLGTLAGHGSEAFF
TRBJ2-3	TRBV7-2	CASSLPGLTDTQYF
TRBJ2-7	TRBV29-1	CSVEEGGNYEQYF
TRBJ2-2	TRBV6-6	CASSGGTLGGELFF